Presented here are 25 T cell receptor beta chains from one specimen sequenced in a study of blood T cell repertoires in COVID-19 (TCRdb year 2020). Library preparation employed the immunoSEQ multiplex PCR assay. The table comes from immuneACCESS by way of TCRdb, which keeps in-frame sequences with V and J called. Part of the clones is missing from these tables; in studies checked, under half for an unresolved V gene and the rest for unknown reasons. Within this sample are fewer than 300,000 clones, with 75% to 85% of them counted one time only. The top ten clones comprise approximately 5% of the sample. The specimen sequenced was peripheral blood. Receptors were obtained from a middle-aged man with active or convalescent COVID-19.

This sequence joins TRBV29-1 and TRBJ2-1; 11 positions match TRBD2. V was pared by 7 bases and J by 7 bases, with 6 bases of the junction left unmatched. The CDR3 contains 13 residues. Germline lookup yields CDR1 SQVTM and CDR2 ANQGSEA. CDR3 bases: TGCAGCGCCCGACTAGCGGGATCAAATGAGCAGTTCTTC. Translating gives CSARLAGSNEQFF.

The chain uses TRBV7-9 and TRBJ1-2, with 10 nucleotides matching TRBD1. The germline V gene encodes CDR1 SEHNR and CDR2 FQNEAQ (reference sequence). The CDR3 has 17 residues. With 6 bases clipped from V and 2 bases from J, the junction kept 12 bases outside the gene matches. The CDR3 DNA reads as TGTGCCAGCAGATCGGGACAGGGGAGCTCGCCAAACTATGGCTACACCTTC. Translation gives CASRSGQGSSPNYGYTF. The complete variable domain, with remaining parts taken from reference TRBV7-9 and TRBJ1-2, reads DTGVSQNPRHKITKRGQNVTFRCDPISEHNRLYWYRQTLGQGPEFLTYFQNEAQLEKSRLLSDRFSAERPKGSFSTLEIQRTEQGDSAMYLCASRSGQGSSPNYGYTFGSGTRLTVV.

For the CDR3, the DNA is TGTGCCAGCAGCCTACAGGGTCACACTGAAGCTTTCTTT. This encodes CASSLQGHTEAFF. The V call is TRBV7-2, the J call TRBJ1-1; D perhaps matches TRBD1 (6 bases). The V gene lost 5 bases and the J gene lost 3 bases, with 10 bases spanning the gap. The CDR3 has 13 residues. Germline V CDR1 and CDR2: SGHTA, FQGNSA.

The chain links TRBV6-2 or TRBV6-3 to TRBJ2-5, with TRBD2 matching over 7 bases. Trimming took 2 bases from V and 0 from J; bases not matched to a gene: 6. This CDR3 has 16 residues. The germline gives CDR1 MNHEY, CDR2 SVGEGT. CDR3 protein: CASSYEDSGYQETQYF. The CDR3 DNA reads TGTGCCAGCAGTTACGAGGATAGCGGGTACCAAGAGACCCAGTACTTC.

J is TRBJ2-1 and V is TRBV10-3; TRBD1 aligns across 7 bases. Germline CDR1 and CDR2: ENHRY and SYGVKD. The CDR3 length is 14 residues. V lost 6 bases and J lost 0; bases outside the gene matches: 2. CDR3 sequence reads: CAIRGQDSYNEQFF. The DNA for the CDR3 is TGTGCCATCAGAGGACAGGACTCCTACAATGAGCAGTTCTTC.

This rearrangement joins TRBV7-2 to TRBJ2-7; D is unclear. Germline V gives CDR1 SGHTA, CDR2 FQGNSA. This CDR3 has 13 residues. The V end lost 0 bases, the J end lost 5 bases, and 8 bases lay between the germline ends. The CDR3 here is CASSLALPNEQYF. CDR3 sequence (DNA): TGTGCCAGCAGCTTAGCCCTACCAAACGAGCAGTACTTC. Combining the CDR3 with reference TRBV7-2 and TRBJ2-7 gives the whole variable domain GAGVSQSPSNKVTEKGKDVELRCDPISGHTALYWYRQSLGQGLEFLIYFQGNSAPDKSGLPSDRFSAERTGGSVSTLTIQRTQQEDSAVYLCASSLALPNEQYFGPGTRLTVT.

The chain joins TRBV5-6 to TRBJ2-1; possible D gene TRBD2, 6 bases. The V gene lost 1 base and the J gene lost 8 bases, with 16 bases spanning the gap. The germline gives CDR1 SGHDT, CDR2 YYEEEE. The CDR3 covers 15 residues. The CDR3 DNA is TGTGCCAGCAGCTTGAAGAAGTGGGGAGGCGATGAGCAGTTCTTC. Its translation: CASSLKKWGGDEQFF.

V usage is TRBV5-4 and J usage is TRBJ2-1; D unresolved. Germline V gene lookup returns CDR1 SGHNT and CDR2 YYREEE (reference sequence). There are 12 residues in the CDR3. V was pared by 4 bases and J by 8 bases, with 10 bases between. In nucleotides, the CDR3 is TGTGCCAGCAGCGTGACAACCGATGAGCAGTTCTTC. This sequence encodes CASSVTTDEQFF.

The CDR3 nucleotides are TGTGCCAGCAGTAGACAGGGCGGTGTGGTCGAGCAGTACTTC. Translating it yields CASSRQGGVVEQYF. This chain joins TRBV6-5 and TRBJ2-7, with 7 bases fitting TRBD1. Germline values: CDR1 MNHEY, CDR2 SVGAGI. The CDR3 runs to 14 residues. V shed 5 bases and J 6 bases; nucleotides not matched to a gene: 10.

The chain has TRBV28 and TRBJ2-7; 11 bases align to TRBD2. Germline CDR1 reads MDHEN; CDR2 reads SYDVKM. This CDR3 has 15 amino acids. Germline trimming cut 1 base from V and 4 bases from J; bases unmatched to any gene: 3. Here the CDR3 reads CASSLSTSGSYEQYF. CDR3 bases: TGTGCCAGCAGTTTATCCACTAGCGGGAGTTACGAGCAGTACTTC.

The V and J genes are TRBV7-9 and TRBJ1-2; tentatively, D is TRBD1 (6 bases). V lost 2 bases and J 6 bases, leaving 13 bases between the germline ends. Germline CDR1 is SEHNR and CDR2 is FQNEAQ (reference sequence). The CDR3 extends over 14 amino acids. CDR3 bases: TGTGCCAGCAGCTTATATCAGGGGAGGGATGGCTACACCTTC. This codes for CASSLYQGRDGYTF.

The chain links TRBV2 to TRBJ2-2; maybe TRBD1 (7 bases). V was cut by 4 bases and J by 5 bases, with 11 bases left in between. The CDR3 covers 14 residues. Germline V gene data show CDR1 as SNHLY and CDR2 as FYNNEI. Here the CDR3 DNA reads TGTGCCAGCAGTGGGACAGGAGGGACCGGGGAGCTGTTTTTT. Residues: CASSGTGGTGELFF.

The chain recombines TRBV4-3 with TRBJ2-3, with D possibly matching TRBD2 (5 bases). Trimming removed 3 bases from V and 2 bases from J, with 15 bases in between. Looked up from germline, CDR1 is LGHNA and CDR2 is YSLEER. The CDR3 covers 16 residues. The CDR3 here is CASSQAPGLVTDTQYF. The CDR3 region has the DNA TGCGCCAGCAGCCAGGCTCCCGGACTGGTCACAGATACGCAGTATTTT.

The V call is TRBV5-4, the J call TRBJ2-5; 10 positions agree with TRBD2. The trim removed 4 bases at V and 3 bases at J, leaving 6 bases unmatched. Germline CDR1 reads SGHNT; CDR2 reads YYREEE (reference sequence). CDR3 length: 15 residues. CDR3 sequence: CASSQSGRAKETQYF. The CDR3 DNA follows: TGTGCCAGCAGCCAAAGCGGGAGGGCCAAAGAGACCCAGTACTTC.

This clone was counted once. The V call is TRBV19, the J call TRBJ1-2; D uncertain. This CDR3 is 14 amino acids long. CDR1 and CDR2 from the germline V gene are LNHDA and SQIVND (reference sequence). Trimming removed 2 bases at V and 0 bases at J, with 7 bases between. The CDR3 DNA reads TGTGCCAGTAGTATAAGCACTTCTAACTATGGCTACACCTTC. Translated, it gives CASSISTSNYGYTF.

The rearrangement uses TRBV20-1 and TRBJ1-2; D unclear. The CDR3 loop spans 14 amino acids. V was cut by 3 bases and J by 0 bases, with 11 bases left in between. Germline values: CDR1 DFQATT, CDR2 SNEGSKA (reference sequence). This chain's CDR3 is CSASNTITNYGYTF. CDR3 bases: TGCAGTGCTAGTAACACCATCACTAACTATGGCTACACCTTC.

The chain couples TRBV2 to TRBJ1-6; 9 bases fit TRBD1. J gave up 9 bases and V 2 bases, and 17 bases lay outside the gene matches. CDR3 length: 19 residues. Germline-derived CDR1 and CDR2 are SNHLY and FYNNEI. The CDR3 loop is CASSERGVSGGTGRSPLHF. The DNA for the CDR3 is TGTGCCAGCAGTGAAAGGGGTGTCTCCGGGGGGACAGGGCGTTCACCCCTCCACTTT. Full variable domain (outside the CDR3, taken from reference TRBV2 and TRBJ1-6): EPEVTQTPSHQVTQMGQEVILRCVPISNHLYFYWYRQILGQKVEFLVSFYNNEISEKSEIFDDQFSVERPDGSNFTLKIRSTKLEDSAMYFCASSERGVSGGTGRSPLHFGNGTRLTVT.

The V call is TRBV3-1 (or the pseudogene TRBV3-2), the J call TRBJ2-6, with TRBD2 matching over 7 bases. V lost 1 base, J lost 0 bases, and 3 bases stayed unmatched. The CDR3 is 17 residues long. Germline CDR1 and CDR2: LGHDT and YNNKEL (reference sequence). This CDR3 is CASSQGVAGSGANVLTF. CDR3 sequence (DNA): TGTGCCAGCAGCCAAGGGGTAGCGGGCTCTGGGGCCAACGTCCTGACTTTC.

The sample holds one count of this clone. V gene TRBV10-3 combines with J gene TRBJ2-2; the D gene is possibly TRBD1 (6 bases). CDR1 is ENHRY and CDR2 is SYGVKD in the germline V gene. CDR3 size: 13 residues. Deletions cut 4 bases from V and 5 bases from J, with 8 bases between. The chain's CDR3 is CAISGGQTGELFF. The CDR3 DNA follows: TGTGCCATCAGTGGGGGGCAAACCGGGGAGCTGTTTTTT.

This clone appeared a few times. This rearrangement joins TRBV5-6 to TRBJ2-7; D gene uncertain. This CDR3 comprises 13 residues. Trimming removed 4 bases at V and 7 bases at J, with 15 bases between. Germline assignment: CDR1 SGHDT and CDR2 YYEEEE. In DNA form, the CDR3 reads TGTGCCAGCAGCCTAGTCGAGGCGCGAGAGCAGTACTTC. Translated, it gives CASSLVEAREQYF.

This chain links TRBV18 with TRBJ1-1; perhaps TRBD1 as D (6 bases). This CDR3 spans 11 amino acids. From germline, CDR1 is KGHSH and CDR2 LQKENI. Trimming stripped 6 bases from V and 10 bases from J, with 12 bases between. CDR3 nucleotides: TGTGCCAGCTCTCAACAGGGAGTAGCTTTCTTT. This encodes CASSQQGVAFF.

The CDR3: CASTESDRGNIQYF. The CDR3 DNA is TGTGCCAGCACCGAGTCAGACAGGGGGAACATTCAGTACTTC. The chain combines TRBV2 with TRBJ2-4; TRBD1 aligns across 9 bases. From germline, CDR1 is SNHLY and CDR2 FYNNEI. The CDR3 sequence is 14 residues long. V trimming: 7 bases; J trimming: 7 bases; junction bases outside the gene matches: 8.

V gene TRBV6-5 combines with J gene TRBJ2-7; weak D call: TRBD2 (5 bases). The CDR3 consists of 14 residues. V was trimmed by 6 bases and J by 1 base, leaving 13 bases between them. The germline CDR1 and CDR2 sequences are MNHEY and SVGAGI. CDR3 sequence: CASSLTAGSYEQYF. The DNA for the CDR3 is TGTGCCAGCAGCCTTACGGCGGGTTCCTACGAGCAGTACTTC.

This clone was seen ten or more times. This chain links TRBV5-6 with TRBJ2-2; D may be TRBD1 (5 bases). The CDR3 has 14 amino acids. V gave up 2 bases and J gave up 7 bases, with 12 bases separating them. In germline, CDR1 is SGHDT, CDR2 YYEEEE. The chain's CDR3 is CASSLTGVGGELFF. For the CDR3, the DNA is TGTGCCAGCAGCTTAACAGGAGTTGGCGGGGAGCTGTTTTTT.

The J gene is TRBJ1-2, the V gene TRBV5-6; 9 bases are shared with TRBD1. The V and J ends lost 0 bases and 3 bases, in that order; junction bases with no gene match: 9. Germline CDR1 and CDR2: SGHDT and YYEEEE. The CDR3 sequence is 17 residues long. CDR3 region: CASSLAGDRVIYYGYTF. The DNA for the CDR3 is TGTGCCAGCAGCTTGGCCGGGGACAGGGTGATATACTATGGCTACACCTTC.